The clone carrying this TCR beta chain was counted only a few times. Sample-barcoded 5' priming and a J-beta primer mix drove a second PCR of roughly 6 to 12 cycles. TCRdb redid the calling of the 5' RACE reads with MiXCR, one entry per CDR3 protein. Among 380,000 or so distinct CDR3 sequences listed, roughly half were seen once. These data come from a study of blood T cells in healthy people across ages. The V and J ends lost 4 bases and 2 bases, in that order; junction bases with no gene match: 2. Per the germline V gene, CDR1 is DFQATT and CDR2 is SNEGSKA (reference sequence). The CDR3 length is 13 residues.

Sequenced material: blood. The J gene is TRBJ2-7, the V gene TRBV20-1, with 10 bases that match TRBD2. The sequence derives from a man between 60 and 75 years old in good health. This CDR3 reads CSAISGRTYEQYF. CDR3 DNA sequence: TGCAGTGCTATTAGCGGGAGGACCTACGAGCAGTACTTC.